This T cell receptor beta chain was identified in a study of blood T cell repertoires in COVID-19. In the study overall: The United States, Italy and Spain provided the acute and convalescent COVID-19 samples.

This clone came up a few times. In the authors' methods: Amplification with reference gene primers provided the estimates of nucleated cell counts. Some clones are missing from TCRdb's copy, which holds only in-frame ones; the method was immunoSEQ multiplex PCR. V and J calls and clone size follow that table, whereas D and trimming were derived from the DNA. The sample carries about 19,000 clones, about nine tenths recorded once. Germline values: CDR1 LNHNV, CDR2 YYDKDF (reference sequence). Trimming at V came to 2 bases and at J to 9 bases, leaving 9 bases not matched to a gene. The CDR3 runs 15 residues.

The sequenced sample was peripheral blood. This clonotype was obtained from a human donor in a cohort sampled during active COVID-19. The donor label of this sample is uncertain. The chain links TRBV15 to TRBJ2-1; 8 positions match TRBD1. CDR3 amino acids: CATSRFGQGSGEQFF. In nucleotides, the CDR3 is TGTGCCACCAGCAGATTTGGACAGGGAAGCGGTGAGCAGTTCTTC.